The clone carrying this T cell receptor (beta chain) came up once. Its antigen is still unknown. No DNA is shown, since the ends of the CDR3 on it are uncertain; the CDR3 is the one TCRdb lists. This record belongs to a study of shared clonotypes between healthy human individuals. Study-wide results and limits: Represented diversity (both genetic and exposure-history) was limited by the small number of donors. The study found lower generation probabilities in non-shared clonotypes than in those shared by all four donors.

The germline V gene has CDR1 SGHVS and CDR2 FQNEAQ. The CDR3 has 15 amino acids, counting both end residues. Profiling relied on immunoSEQ multiplex PCR, and the TCRdb table lists in-frame clones only, not all of them. The sample yields some 2.1 million clones, 90% to 95% seen once. The receptor was derived from a man aged 18 to 35 in good health. Sequences were obtained from naive CD4+ T cells sorted from blood. Subset indicated: CD45RA+ positively selected. The chain couples TRBV7-8 to TRBJ2-3. The CDR3 is CASSVAAGTQSLAYF.